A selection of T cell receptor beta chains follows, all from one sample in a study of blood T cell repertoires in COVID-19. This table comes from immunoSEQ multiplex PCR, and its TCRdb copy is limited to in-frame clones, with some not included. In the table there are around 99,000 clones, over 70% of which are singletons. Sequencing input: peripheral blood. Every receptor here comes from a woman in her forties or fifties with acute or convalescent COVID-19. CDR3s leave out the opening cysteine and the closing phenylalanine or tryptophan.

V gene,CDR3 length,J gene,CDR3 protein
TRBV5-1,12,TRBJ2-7,ASSSGGAPYEQY
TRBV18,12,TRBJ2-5,ASSPEDWAETQY
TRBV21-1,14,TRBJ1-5,ASSKKGVSRHQPQH
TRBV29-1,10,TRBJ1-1,SVRTGVYEAF
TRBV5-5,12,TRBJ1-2,ASSHGPGADGYT
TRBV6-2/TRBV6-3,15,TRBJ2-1,ASSSHSGPRRKNEQF
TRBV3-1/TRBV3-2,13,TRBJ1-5,ASSQDKGAKEPQH
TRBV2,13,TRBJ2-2,ASNQERGNTGELF
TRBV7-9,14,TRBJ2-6,ASSLSTTYGANVLT
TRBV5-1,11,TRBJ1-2,ASSWGEGYGYT
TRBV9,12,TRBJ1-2,ASSEPGQDHGYT
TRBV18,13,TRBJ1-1,ASSPFVGTGSEAF
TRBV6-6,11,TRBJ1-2,ASSYDRGYGYT
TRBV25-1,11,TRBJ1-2,ASSRGLSYGYT
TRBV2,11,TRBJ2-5,ASSRDSQETQY
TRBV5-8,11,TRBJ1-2,ASSFHLRDGYT
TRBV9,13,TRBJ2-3,ASSVRGLTTDTQY
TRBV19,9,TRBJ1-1,AILVGAGAF
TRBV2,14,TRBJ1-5,ASRTQGIRANQPQH
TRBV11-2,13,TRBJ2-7,ASSVTSGGPYEQY
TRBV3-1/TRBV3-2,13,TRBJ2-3,ASSQDVRGRDTQY
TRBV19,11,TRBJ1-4,ASPPNPSEKLF
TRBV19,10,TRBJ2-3,ASSIPQGTQY
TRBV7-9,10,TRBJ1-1,ASSLFNTEAF
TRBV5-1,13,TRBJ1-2,ASSLAQGDLNGYT
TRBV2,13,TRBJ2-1,ASSERRGGKGEQF
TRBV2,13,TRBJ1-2,ASSEQGPQLYGYT
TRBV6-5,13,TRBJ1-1,ASRRDGAAGTEAF
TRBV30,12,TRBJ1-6,AWSVRLLNSPLH
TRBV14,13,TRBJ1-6,ASSQDIRDNSPLH
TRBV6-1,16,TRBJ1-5,ASSEALGAVLGNQPQH
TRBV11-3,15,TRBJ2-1,ASSLGIRTGGHNEQF
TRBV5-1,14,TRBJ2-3,ASSSQSSGGGDTQY
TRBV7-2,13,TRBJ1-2,ASSGRGPANYGYT
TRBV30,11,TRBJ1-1,AWREQGNTEAF
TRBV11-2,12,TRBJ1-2,ASSPRDTSYGYT
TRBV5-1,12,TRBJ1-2,ASSLGGTTAAYT
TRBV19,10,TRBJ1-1,ASSMVEGGAF
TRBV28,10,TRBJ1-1,ASSGGGRKAF
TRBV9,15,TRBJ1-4,ASSPRSVRQGGEKLF
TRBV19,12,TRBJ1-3,ASSIQFPGNTIY
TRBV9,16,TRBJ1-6,ASSVEAGGGLRNSPLH
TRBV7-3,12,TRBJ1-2,ASSLMGTGDGYT
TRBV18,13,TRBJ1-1,ASSPPGGIDTEAF
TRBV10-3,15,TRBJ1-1,AISEGGAGQKNTEAF
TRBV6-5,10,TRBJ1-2,ASSPYSYGYT
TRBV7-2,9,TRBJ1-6,ASSPSGFLH
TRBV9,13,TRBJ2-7,ASSVGAGASYEQY
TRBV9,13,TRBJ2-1,ASSVSGGANNEQF
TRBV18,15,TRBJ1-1,ASSPQNRQGANTEAF
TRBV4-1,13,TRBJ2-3,ASSLRDRDPDTQY
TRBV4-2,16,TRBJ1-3,ASSLTSGQGVSGNTIY
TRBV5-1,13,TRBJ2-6,ASSPSGSGANVLT
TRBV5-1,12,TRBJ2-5,ASSSAGLQETQY
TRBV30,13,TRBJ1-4,AWSHTGGIIEKLF
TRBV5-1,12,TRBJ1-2,ASSLGDKGYGYT